The next 28 T cell receptor beta chains were all read from a single sample in a study of OX40 agonist ivuxolimab in advanced cancers. The protocol was immunoSEQ multiplex PCR, while the TCRdb copy is restricted to in-frame clones and leaves out a portion. The sample includes about 49,000 clones, just under 95% seen only once; the top ten take about 10%. The input for sequencing was CD4+ or CD8+ T cells sorted from blood, taken in a trial of the OX40 agonist ivuxolimab. The receptors were gathered from an adult with an advanced solid tumor such as melanoma, head and neck, liver or kidney cancer.

The chain combines TRBV28 with TRBJ1-3; D is ambiguous. V lost 4 bases and J 4 bases, leaving 23 bases between the germline ends. The CDR3 runs to 18 residues. The germline V gene has CDR1 MDHEN and CDR2 SYDVKM. The CDR3 loop is CASSSRSITFARGNTIYF. In DNA, the CDR3 is TGTGCCAGCAGTTCCCGATCCATCACATTTGCCAGAGGAAACACCATATATTTT.

CDR3 protein: CASSQAAGSGANVLTF. In DNA, the CDR3 is TGCGCCAGCAGCCAAGCGGCCGGCTCTGGGGCCAACGTCCTGACTTTC. This chain links TRBV4-1 with TRBJ2-6; D is uncertain. The CDR3 is 16 amino acids. The V gene's germline CDR1 is MGHRA and CDR2 YSYEKL. V was shortened by 1 base and J by 0 bases, with 7 bases between the two germline ends.

This chain connects TRBV27 to TRBJ1-1; D may be TRBD1 (6 bases). Trimming cost V 6 bases and J 2 bases, with 13 bases left between them. Germline CDR1 reads MNHEY; CDR2 reads SMNVEV (reference sequence). The CDR3 runs to 14 residues. The CDR3 DNA reads as TGTGCCAGCAGCCCCGGGACATTAAACACTGAAGCTTTCTTT. This translates into CASSPGTLNTEAFF.

The chain links TRBV5-6 to TRBJ2-2, with D possibly TRBD1 on 6 matching bases. Between the trimmed V and J ends, which lost 4 bases and 6 bases, there was a span of 19 bases. CDR1 and CDR2 from the germline V gene are SGHDT and YYEEEE. This CDR3 comprises 16 residues. The CDR3 region is CASSPKTGTRSGELFF. CDR3 coding DNA: TGTGCCAGCAGCCCGAAAACCGGGACACGCTCCGGGGAGCTGTTTTTT.

The CDR3 DNA sequence: TGTGCCAGCAGTCCTACTAGCTCCTACGAGCAGTACTTC. Amino acids: CASSPTSSYEQYF. This chain uses TRBV27 with TRBJ2-7; possible D gene TRBD2, 5 bases. CDR1 MNHEY and CDR2 SMNVEV come from the germline V gene (reference sequence). This CDR3 region has 13 residues. The germline V and J ends were trimmed by 5 bases and 0 bases, with 8 bases remaining between them.

This chain joins TRBV5-4 and TRBJ1-1; D gene ambiguous. This CDR3 has 14 amino acids. V was pared by 2 bases and J by 1 base, with 9 bases between. Per germline, CDR1 SGHNT and CDR2 YYREEE (reference sequence). The DNA for the CDR3 is TGTGCCAGCAGCTTCCCGACCGGGAACACTGAAGCTTTCTTT. This gives the protein CASSFPTGNTEAFF. The whole variable domain, remainder taken from reference TRBV5-4 and TRBJ1-1, is ETGVTQSPTHLIKTRGQQVTLRCSSQSGHNTVSWYQQALGQGPQFIFQYYREEENGRGNFPPRFSGLQFPNYSSELNVNALELDDSALYLCASSFPTGNTEAFFGQGTRLTVV.

The chain couples TRBV7-2 to TRBJ2-3; TRBD2 agrees at 12 bases. In germline, CDR1 is SGHTA, CDR2 FQGNSA. V lost 5 bases and J lost 0; bases outside the gene matches: 12. This CDR3 comprises 19 residues. CDR3 sequence reads: CASSPTSGRYIQSTDTQYF. CDR3 sequence (DNA): TGTGCCAGCAGCCCAACTAGCGGGAGGTACATTCAGAGCACAGATACGCAGTATTTT.

V is TRBV30 and J is TRBJ2-1; D tentatively fits TRBD1 or TRBD2 (5 bases each). V lost 0 bases, J lost 8 bases, and 11 bases lay in between. Germline V gives CDR1 GTSNPN, CDR2 SVGIG (reference sequence). The CDR3 has 13 amino acids. In nucleotides, the CDR3 is TGTGCCTGGAGTGTCTTGGTGGGGGATGAGCAGTTCTTC. Translation: CAWSVLVGDEQFF. Full variable domain (rest looked up from reference TRBV30 and TRBJ2-1): SQTIHQWPATLVQPVGSPLSLECTVEGTSNPNLYWYRQAAGRGLQLLFYSVGIGQISSEVPQNLSASRPQDRQFILSSKKLLLSDSGFYLCAWSVLVGDEQFFGPGTRLTVL.

V gene TRBV5-3 combines with J gene TRBJ1-6; possibly TRBD1 for D (5 bases). TRBV5-3 is an open reading frame whose function is uncertain. The ends were cut back, 1 base at V and 9 bases at J, with 26 bases in the middle. CDR3 size: 19 residues. The CDR3 loop reads CARSLSRPCNPKRGSPLHF. As DNA, the CDR3 is TGTGCCAGAAGCTTGTCAAGGCCGTGCAATCCAAAAAGGGGTTCACCCCTCCACTTT.

J is TRBJ2-7 and V is TRBV6-5; D possibly corresponds to TRBD1 (5 bases). This CDR3 spans 12 amino acids. Germline V gene data show CDR1 as MNHEY and CDR2 as SVGAGI. Trimming removed 4 bases at V and 3 bases at J, with 7 bases between. The CDR3 region has the DNA TGTGCCAGCAGTTTTGACAGCTACGAGCAGTACTTC. Its protein product is CASSFDSYEQYF.

The V gene is TRBV4-3, the J gene TRBJ1-1; D uncertain. The CDR3 runs 14 residues. Germline lookup yields CDR1 LGHNA and CDR2 YSLEER. V was shortened by 2 bases and J by 0 bases, with 7 bases between the two germline ends. The CDR3 loop is CASSQLGMNTEAFF. The CDR3 DNA reads TGCGCCAGCAGCCAATTAGGAATGAACACTGAAGCTTTCTTT.

J is TRBJ2-7 and V is TRBV13, with D perhaps being TRBD1 or TRBD2 (5 bases each). There are 13 residues in the CDR3. The ends were cut back, 5 bases at V and 2 bases at J, with 10 bases in the middle. Germline CDR1 reads PRHDT; CDR2 reads FYEKMQ (reference sequence). This chain's CDR3 is CASSVGRTYEQYF. CDR3 DNA: TGTGCCAGCAGCGTGGGACGGACCTACGAGCAGTACTTC.

The rearrangement uses TRBV30 and TRBJ2-7; 8 bases are a match to TRBD1. Germline trimming cut 2 bases from V and 4 bases from J; bases unmatched to any gene: 7. Per the germline V gene, CDR1 is GTSNPN and CDR2 is SVGIG (reference sequence). There are 14 residues in the CDR3. For the CDR3, the DNA is TGTGCCTGGAGTACCACAGGGGGTAGGTACGAGCAGTACTTC. It translates to CAWSTTGGRYEQYF.

V gene TRBV21-1 combines with J gene TRBJ1-4; TRBD1 is the table's D call, not checked against the DNA. TRBV21-1 is given as a pseudogene. The CDR3 has 14 residues. The CDR3 bases are TGTGCCAGCAGCCACAGGGAAGCTAATGAAAAACTGTTTTTT. Protein: CASSHREANEKLFF.

The chain is built from TRBV29-1 and TRBJ2-7; D may be TRBD1 (5 bases). V was trimmed by 4 bases and J by 6 bases, leaving 10 bases between them. Germline V CDR1 and CDR2: SQVTM, ANQGSEA. The CDR3 extends over 11 amino acids. CDR3 DNA sequence: TGCAGCGTTGGTGGCAGGGTCGAGCAGTACTTC. It translates to CSVGGRVEQYF.

The chain has TRBV7-3 and TRBJ2-3; D call uncertain. The CDR3 contains 15 residues. V was clipped by 0 bases and J by 7 bases, with 14 bases between them. The germline V gene encodes CDR1 SGHTA and CDR2 FQGTGA. For the CDR3, the DNA is TGTGCCAGCAGCTTAACGGCCGCTCTAGGTAATACGCAGTATTTT. Its protein is CASSLTAALGNTQYF.

This sequence joins TRBV10-3 and TRBJ2-2; D is ambiguous. Germline lookup yields CDR1 ENHRY and CDR2 SYGVKD. V was clipped by 0 bases and J by 6 bases, with 8 bases between them. This CDR3 contains 14 residues. CDR3 residues: CAISESVRAGELFF. CDR3 in DNA: TGTGCCATCAGTGAGTCCGTAAGGGCCGGGGAGCTGTTTTTT.

The chain uses TRBV29-1 and TRBJ1-2; D is ambiguous. V was clipped by 5 bases and J by 6 bases, with 16 bases between them. The CDR3 totals 13 residues. Germline CDR1 SQVTM, CDR2 ANQGSEA. The CDR3, as DNA: TGCAGCGTTTTATGGAACGGACTGGATGGCTACACCTTC. This sequence encodes CSVLWNGLDGYTF.

J is TRBJ1-2 and V is TRBV6-5; D ambiguous. There are 16 residues in the CDR3. V was clipped by 2 bases and J by 3 bases, with 16 bases between them. Germline lookup yields CDR1 MNHEY and CDR2 SVGAGI. DNA for the CDR3: TGTGCCAGCAGTTACCGAGACCGGGTCCTTTACTATGGCTACACCTTC. The encoded protein is CASSYRDRVLYYGYTF.

The J gene is TRBJ1-1, the V gene TRBV14, with 9 positions matching TRBD1. The CDR3 is made up of 15 amino acids. In germline, CDR1 is SGHDN, CDR2 FVKESK. J was trimmed by 10 bases and V by 5 bases; bases with no gene match: 14. CDR3 coding DNA: TGTGCCAGCAGCTCCCGGGACAGGGAGGTTGTGCGAGCTTTCTTT. The encoded protein is CASSSRDREVVRAFF.

DNA of the CDR3: TGTGCCAGCAGCCGGGCAGGGGGAGTGCGGAATGAGCAGTTCTTC. It encodes CASSRAGGVRNEQFF. The chain employs TRBV13 and TRBJ2-1; 7 bases are shared with TRBD1. V trimming: 5 bases; J trimming: 7 bases; junction bases outside the gene matches: 11. The germline gives CDR1 PRHDT, CDR2 FYEKMQ (reference sequence). CDR3 size: 15 residues.

The J gene is TRBJ2-1, the V gene TRBV18, with D perhaps assigned TRBD1 or TRBD2 (5 bases each). Germline V lookup: CDR1 KGHSH, CDR2 LQKENI. CDR3 size: 15 residues. The V and J ends lost 3 bases and 2 bases respectively, with 11 bases between them. CDR3 in amino acids: CASSPGPSPYNEQFF. In DNA form, the CDR3 reads TGTGCCAGCTCACCGGGACCAAGCCCCTACAATGAGCAGTTCTTC. Looking up the rest from reference TRBV18 and TRBJ2-1 gives the full variable domain: NAGVMQNPRHLVRRRGQEARLRCSPMKGHSHVYWYRQLPEEGLKFMVYLQKENIIDESGMPKERFSAEFPKEGPSILRIQQVVRGDSAAYFCASSPGPSPYNEQFFGPGTRLTVL.

V and J are TRBV9 and TRBJ2-1; unclear D gene. V lost 4 bases and J 1 base, leaving 9 bases between the germline ends. CDR3 size: 14 residues. In germline, CDR1 is SGDLS, CDR2 YYNGEE. CDR3 in amino acids: CASSLYKSYNEQFF. CDR3 nucleotide sequence: TGTGCCAGCAGCCTCTATAAGTCCTACAATGAGCAGTTCTTC.

This chain links TRBV28 with TRBJ2-7; 15 bases map to TRBD2. V was pared by 3 bases and J by 3 bases, with 0 bases of the junction left unmatched. The CDR3 is 15 amino acids. Per germline, CDR1 MDHEN and CDR2 SYDVKM. The CDR3 DNA reads TGTGCCAGCAGTTTGGGACTAGCGGGAGGCTACGAGCAGTACTTC. Translated, it gives CASSLGLAGGYEQYF.

V usage is TRBV27 and J usage is TRBJ1-2, with 7 bases fitting TRBD1. The CDR3 contains 13 residues. J was trimmed by 5 bases and V by 3 bases; bases with no gene match: 3. CDR1 and CDR2 (germline): MNHEY, SMNVEV (reference sequence). The CDR3 protein is CASSFSTGYGYTF. The CDR3 DNA reads as TGTGCCAGCAGTTTTTCGACAGGGTATGGCTACACCTTC.

A single count supports this clone. The CDR3 region has the DNA TGTGCCAGCAGCCTAGCAACGGGACAGGTTGTCTACGAGCAGTACTTC. This translates into CASSLATGQVVYEQYF. This chain links TRBV4-2 with TRBJ2-7; 8 nucleotides align to TRBD1. J lost 3 bases, V lost 4 bases, and 11 bases had no gene match. From germline, CDR1 is LGHNA and CDR2 YNFKEQ. The CDR3 length is 16 residues.

V gene TRBV5-1 combines with J gene TRBJ1-1; possible D gene TRBD1, 5 bases. This CDR3 contains 14 residues. Germline V gene sequence: CDR1 SGHRS, CDR2 YFSETQ. With 2 bases removed from V and 3 bases from J, the gap between germline ends came to 11 bases. Written as DNA, the CDR3 is TGCGCCAGCAGCTTTACAGGCGTAGACACTGAAGCTTTCTTT. Protein: CASSFTGVDTEAFF.

This chain links TRBV9 with TRBJ2-7, with 7 bases lining up with TRBD1. CDR1 is SGDLS and CDR2 is YYNGEE in the germline V gene. The CDR3 consists of 13 residues. Trimming at V came to 3 bases and at J to 4 bases, leaving 4 bases not matched to a gene. Here the CDR3 reads CASSDRTGYEQYF. The CDR3 DNA reads as TGTGCCAGCAGCGACCGGACAGGTTACGAGCAGTACTTC.